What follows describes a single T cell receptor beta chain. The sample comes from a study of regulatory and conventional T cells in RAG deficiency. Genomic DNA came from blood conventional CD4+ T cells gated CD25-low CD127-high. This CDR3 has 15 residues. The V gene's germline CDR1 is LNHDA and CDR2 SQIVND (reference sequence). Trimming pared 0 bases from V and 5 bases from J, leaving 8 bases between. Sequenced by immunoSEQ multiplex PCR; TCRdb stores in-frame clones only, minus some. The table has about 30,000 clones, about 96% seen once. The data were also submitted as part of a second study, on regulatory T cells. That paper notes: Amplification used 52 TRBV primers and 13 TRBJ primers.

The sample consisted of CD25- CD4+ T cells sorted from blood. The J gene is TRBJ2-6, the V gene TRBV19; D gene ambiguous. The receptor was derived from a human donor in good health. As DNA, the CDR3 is TGTGCCAGTAGTATAGATCTCAAGCGGGCCAACGTCCTGACTTTC. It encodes CASSIDLKRANVLTF.